This T cell receptor beta chain was observed in a study of T cells in Graves' hyperthyroidism and ophthalmopathy. Remarks on this clonotype: Antigen specificity is unknown.

Trimming at V came to 3 bases and at J to 1 base, leaving 12 bases not matched to a gene. The CDR3 is 17 residues long. From germline, CDR1 is KGHSH and CDR2 LQKENI. Findings of the study overall: Researchers report that a 13 V-J model separated ophthalmopathy from stable hyperthyroidism. The model's output predicted ophthalmopathy at a median of roughly seven months prior to onset.

The investigators amplified TCR beta CDR3 regions from RNA transcripts. In the first-round RT-PCR of the TCR CDR3, the HTBI primer set was used. Via MiXCR, TCRdb re-called the multiplex PCR reads, giving one row per CDR3 protein. This sample has hundreds of thousands of distinct CDR3 sequences; 13% to 15% occur once, and the top ten carry roughly 10%. Stable hyperthyroidism: no ophthalmopathy progression over 18 months of follow-up. These patients, aged 18 to 65, had recently diagnosed hyperthyroidism lasting under 2 months. The V gene is TRBV18, the J gene TRBJ2-7, with 7 bases aligning to TRBD2. The receptor comes from a woman aged 18-29 years with Graves' hyperthyroidism. Sample: blood. In DNA form, the CDR3 reads TGTGCCAGCTCACCCGGCCCTGGGAGGGAGACTTCCTACGAGCAGTACTTC. Protein sequence: CASSPGPGRETSYEQYF.